The entry below describes one T cell receptor beta chain. Its antigen is not known. Sample treatment: oral pan-JAK inhibitor, 5-10 mg twice daily. This sample stems from a study of CD8+ T cells in alopecia areata. Whole-study results and caveats: Scalp and blood retained many expanded lesional clones during tofacitinib. Unlike in mice, where it was clearer, TCR sharing across patients was less clear, possibly HLA-related.

The CDR3 length is 14 residues. The V end lost 2 bases, the J end lost 0 bases, and 7 bases lay between the germline ends. Germline-derived CDR1 and CDR2 are MNHNS and SASEGT. Following RNA extraction, reverse transcription yielded cDNA that acted as the sequencing template. The protocol was immunoSEQ multiplex PCR, while the TCRdb copy is restricted to in-frame clones and leaves out a portion. The sample shows more than 150,000 clones, more than 55% of them seen only once. This TCR came from a human donor with alopecia areata. The V and J genes are TRBV6-1 and TRBJ1-1, with unresolved D. Sample: CD4+ T cells sorted from blood, taken at week 4, from a patient treated with tofacitinib. CDR3 residues: CASSELGVNTEAFF. The CDR3 DNA follows: TGTGCCAGCAGTGAATTAGGAGTGAACACTGAAGCTTTCTTT.